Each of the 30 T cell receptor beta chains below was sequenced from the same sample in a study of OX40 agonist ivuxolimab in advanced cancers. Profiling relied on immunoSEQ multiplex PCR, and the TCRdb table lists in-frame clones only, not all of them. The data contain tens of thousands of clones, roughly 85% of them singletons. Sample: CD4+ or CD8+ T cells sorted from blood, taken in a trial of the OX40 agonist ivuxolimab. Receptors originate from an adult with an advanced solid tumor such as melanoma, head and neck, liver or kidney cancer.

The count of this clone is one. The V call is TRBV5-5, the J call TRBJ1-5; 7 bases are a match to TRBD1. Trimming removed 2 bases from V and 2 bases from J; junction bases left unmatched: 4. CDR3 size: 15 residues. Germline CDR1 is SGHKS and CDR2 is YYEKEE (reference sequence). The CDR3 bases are TGTGCCAGCAGCTTACAGGGGAGTGGCAATCAGCCCCAGCATTTT. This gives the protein CASSLQGSGNQPQHF.

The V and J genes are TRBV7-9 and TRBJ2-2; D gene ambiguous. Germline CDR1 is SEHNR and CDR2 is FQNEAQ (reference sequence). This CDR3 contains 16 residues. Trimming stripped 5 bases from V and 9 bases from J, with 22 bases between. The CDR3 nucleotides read TGTGCCAGCAGCGCGCCGATAGTGGCCGGTACCCGGGAGCTGTTTTTT. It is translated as CASSAPIVAGTRELFF.

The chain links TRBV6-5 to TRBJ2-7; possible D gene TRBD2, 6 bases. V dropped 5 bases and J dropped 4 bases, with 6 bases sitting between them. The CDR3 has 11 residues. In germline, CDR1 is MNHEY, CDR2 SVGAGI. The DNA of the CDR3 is TGTGCCAGCAGTGGGGGGTACGAGCAGTACTTC. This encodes CASSGGYEQYF.

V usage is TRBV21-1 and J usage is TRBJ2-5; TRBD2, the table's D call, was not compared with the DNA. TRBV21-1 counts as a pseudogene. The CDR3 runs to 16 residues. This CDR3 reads CASSLGGQGRSETQYF. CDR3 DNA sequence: TGTGCCAGCAGCCTCGGGGGGCAGGGAAGGTCCGAGACCCAGTACTTC.

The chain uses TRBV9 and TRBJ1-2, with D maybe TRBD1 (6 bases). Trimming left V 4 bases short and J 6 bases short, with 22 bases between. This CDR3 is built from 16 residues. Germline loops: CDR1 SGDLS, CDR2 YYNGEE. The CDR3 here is CASSPDGGRRRDGYTF. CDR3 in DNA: TGTGCCAGCAGCCCGGATGGGGGGCGTAGGAGGGATGGCTACACCTTC.

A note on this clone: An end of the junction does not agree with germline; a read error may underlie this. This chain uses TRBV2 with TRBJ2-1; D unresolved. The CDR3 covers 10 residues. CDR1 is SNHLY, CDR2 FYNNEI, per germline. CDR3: CASLDRRKIF. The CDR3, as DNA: TGTGCCAGTCTGGACCGCCGCAAAATCTTC.

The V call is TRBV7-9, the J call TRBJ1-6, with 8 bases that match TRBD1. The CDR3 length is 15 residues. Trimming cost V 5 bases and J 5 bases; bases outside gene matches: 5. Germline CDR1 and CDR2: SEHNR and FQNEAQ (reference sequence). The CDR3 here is CASSPRTGNNSPLHF. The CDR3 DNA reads TGTGCCAGCAGCCCCCGGACAGGGAATAATTCACCCCTCCACTTT.

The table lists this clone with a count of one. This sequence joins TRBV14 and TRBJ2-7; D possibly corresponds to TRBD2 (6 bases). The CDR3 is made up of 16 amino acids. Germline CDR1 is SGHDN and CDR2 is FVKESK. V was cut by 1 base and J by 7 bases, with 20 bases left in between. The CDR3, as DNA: TGTGCCAGCAGCCAAGGACCAGGACTATCCCCAAGGGAGCAGTACTTC. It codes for CASSQGPGLSPREQYF.

CDR3 residues: CASRRTGTGNYEQYF. The CDR3 DNA is TGTGCCAGCAGGAGGACTGGGACGGGGAACTACGAGCAGTACTTC. J is TRBJ2-7 and V is TRBV7-8; D possibly uses TRBD1 or TRBD2 (5 bases each). Germline V CDR1 and CDR2: SGHVS, FQNEAQ. Deletions cut 6 bases from V and 3 bases from J, with 18 bases between. The CDR3 spans 15 residues.

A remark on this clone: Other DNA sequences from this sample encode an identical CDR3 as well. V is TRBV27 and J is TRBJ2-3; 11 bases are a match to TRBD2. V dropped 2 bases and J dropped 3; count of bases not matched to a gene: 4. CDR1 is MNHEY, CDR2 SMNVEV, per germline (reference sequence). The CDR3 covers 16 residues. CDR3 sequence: CASSLLAGGLTDTQYF. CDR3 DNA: TGTGCCAGCAGTTTACTAGCGGGAGGTCTAACAGATACGCAGTATTTT.

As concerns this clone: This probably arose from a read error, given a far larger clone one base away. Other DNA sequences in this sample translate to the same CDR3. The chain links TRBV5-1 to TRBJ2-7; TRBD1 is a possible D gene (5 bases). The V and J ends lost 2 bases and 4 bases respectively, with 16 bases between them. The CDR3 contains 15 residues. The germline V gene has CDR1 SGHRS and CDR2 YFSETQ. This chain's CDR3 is CASSFYRRPGYEQYF. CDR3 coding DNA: TGCGCCAGCAGCTTCTACAGGCGGCCGGGTTACGAGCAGTACTTC.

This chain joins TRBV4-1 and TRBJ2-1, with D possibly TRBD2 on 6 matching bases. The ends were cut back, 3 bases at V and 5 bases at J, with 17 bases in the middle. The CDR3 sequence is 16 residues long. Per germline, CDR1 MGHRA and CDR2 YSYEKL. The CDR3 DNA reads TGCGCCAGCAGCCAGTCCTCCCAGCGGGCGAACAATGAGCAGTTCTTC. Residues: CASSQSSQRANNEQFF.

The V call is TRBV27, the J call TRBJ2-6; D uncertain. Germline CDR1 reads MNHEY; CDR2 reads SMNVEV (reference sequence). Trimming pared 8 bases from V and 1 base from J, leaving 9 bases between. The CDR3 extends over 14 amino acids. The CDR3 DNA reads TGTGCCAGCGCCATCAGGTCTGGGGCCAACGTCCTGACTTTC. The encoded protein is CASAIRSGANVLTF.

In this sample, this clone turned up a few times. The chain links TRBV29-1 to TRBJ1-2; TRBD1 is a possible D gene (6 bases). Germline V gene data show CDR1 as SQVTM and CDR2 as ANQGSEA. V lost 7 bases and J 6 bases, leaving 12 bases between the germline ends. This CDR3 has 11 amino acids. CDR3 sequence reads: CSGRHRDGYTF. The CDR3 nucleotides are TGCAGCGGCCGACACAGGGATGGCTACACCTTC. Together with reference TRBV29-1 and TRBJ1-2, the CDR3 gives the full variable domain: SAVISQKPSRDICQRGTSLTIQCQVDSQVTMMFWYRQQPGQSLTLIATANQGSEATYESGFVIDKFPISRPNLTFSTLTVSNMSPEDSSIYLCSGRHRDGYTFGSGTRLTVV.

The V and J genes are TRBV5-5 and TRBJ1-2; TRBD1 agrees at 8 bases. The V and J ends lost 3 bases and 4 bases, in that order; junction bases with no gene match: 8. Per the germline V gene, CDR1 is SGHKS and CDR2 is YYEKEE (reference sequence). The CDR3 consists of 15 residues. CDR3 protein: CASSSTRTGIYGYTF. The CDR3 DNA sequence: TGTGCCAGCAGCTCTACACGGACAGGGATCTATGGCTACACCTTC.

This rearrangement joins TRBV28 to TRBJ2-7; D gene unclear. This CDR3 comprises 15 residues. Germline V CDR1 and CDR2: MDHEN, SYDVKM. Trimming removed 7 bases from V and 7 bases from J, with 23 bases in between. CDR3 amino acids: CASIKTPSLRGEQYF. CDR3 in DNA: TGTGCCAGCATCAAAACACCTTCCCTACGTGGGGAGCAGTACTTC.

The CDR3, as DNA: TGTGCCAGCAGGGGGGGACCAAACACTGAAGCTTTCTTT. This encodes CASRGGPNTEAFF. This rearrangement joins TRBV7-9 to TRBJ1-1; tentative D call: TRBD1 (5 bases). Germline values: CDR1 SEHNR, CDR2 FQNEAQ (reference sequence). Trimming shortened V by 6 bases and J by 2 bases, and 10 bases separated the two germline ends. This CDR3 comprises 13 residues.

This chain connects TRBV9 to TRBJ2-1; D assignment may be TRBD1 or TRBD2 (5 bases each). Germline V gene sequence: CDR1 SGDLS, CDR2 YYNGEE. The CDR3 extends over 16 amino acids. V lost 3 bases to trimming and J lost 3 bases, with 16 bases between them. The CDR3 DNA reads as TGTGCCAGCAGCGGCATCGGAGAGGGGCGCTACAATGAGCAGTTCTTC. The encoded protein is CASSGIGEGRYNEQFF. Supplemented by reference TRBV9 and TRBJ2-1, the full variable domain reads DSGVTQTPKHLITATGQRVTLRCSPRSGDLSVYWYQQSLDQGLQFLIQYYNGEERAKGNILERFSAQQFPDLHSELNLSSLELGDSALYFCASSGIGEGRYNEQFFGPGTRLTVL.

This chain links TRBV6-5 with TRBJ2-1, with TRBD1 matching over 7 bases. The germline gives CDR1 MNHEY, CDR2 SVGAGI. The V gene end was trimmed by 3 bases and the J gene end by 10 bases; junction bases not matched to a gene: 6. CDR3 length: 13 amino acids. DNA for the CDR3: TGTGCCAGCAGTTATAGACAGGGTAGGGAGCAGTTCTTC. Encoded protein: CASSYRQGREQFF.

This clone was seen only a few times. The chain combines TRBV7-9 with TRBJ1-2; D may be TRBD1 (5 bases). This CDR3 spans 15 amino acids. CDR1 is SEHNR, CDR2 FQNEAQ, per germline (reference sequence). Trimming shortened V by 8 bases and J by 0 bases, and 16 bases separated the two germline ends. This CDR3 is CASSSPGGTNYGYTF. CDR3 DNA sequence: TGTGCCAGCTCCTCCCCCGGGGGTACTAACTATGGCTACACCTTC.

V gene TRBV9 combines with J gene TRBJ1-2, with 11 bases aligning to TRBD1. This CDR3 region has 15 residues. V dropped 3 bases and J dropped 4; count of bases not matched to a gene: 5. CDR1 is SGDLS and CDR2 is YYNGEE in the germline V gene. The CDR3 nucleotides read TGTGCCAGCAGCGCGGGACAGGGGGAAATCTATGGCTACACCTTC. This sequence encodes CASSAGQGEIYGYTF.

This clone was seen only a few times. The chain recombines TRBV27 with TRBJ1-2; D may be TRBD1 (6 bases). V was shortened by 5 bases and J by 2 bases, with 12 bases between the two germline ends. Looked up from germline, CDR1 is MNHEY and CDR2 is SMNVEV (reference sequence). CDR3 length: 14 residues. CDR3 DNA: TGTGCCAGCAGTCTACAGGGAGGAAACTATGGCTACACCTTC. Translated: CASSLQGGNYGYTF.

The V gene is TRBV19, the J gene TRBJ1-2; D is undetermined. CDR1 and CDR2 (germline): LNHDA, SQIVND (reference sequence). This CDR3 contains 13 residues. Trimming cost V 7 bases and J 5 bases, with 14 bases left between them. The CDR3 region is CASNRDPKYGYTF. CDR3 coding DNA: TGTGCCAGTAATAGGGATCCGAAGTATGGCTACACCTTC. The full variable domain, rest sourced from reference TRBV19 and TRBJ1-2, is DGGITQSPKYLFRKEGQNVTLSCEQNLNHDAMYWYRQDPGQGLRLIYYSQIVNDFQKGDIAEGYSVSREKKESFPLTVTSAQKNPTAFYLCASNRDPKYGYTFGSGTRLTVV.

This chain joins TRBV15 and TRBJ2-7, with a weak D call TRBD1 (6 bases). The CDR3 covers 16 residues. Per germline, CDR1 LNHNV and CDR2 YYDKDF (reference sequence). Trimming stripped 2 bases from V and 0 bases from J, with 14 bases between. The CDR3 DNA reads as TGTGCCACCAGCAGAAGTGACAGGACCAACTCCTACGAGCAGTACTTC. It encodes CATSRSDRTNSYEQYF. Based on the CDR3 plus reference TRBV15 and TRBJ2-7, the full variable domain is DAMVIQNPRYQVTQFGKPVTLSCSQTLNHNVMYWYQQKSSQAPKLLFHYYDKDFNNEADTPDNFQSRRPNTSFCFLDIRSPGLGDTAMYLCATSRSDRTNSYEQYFGPGTRLTVT.

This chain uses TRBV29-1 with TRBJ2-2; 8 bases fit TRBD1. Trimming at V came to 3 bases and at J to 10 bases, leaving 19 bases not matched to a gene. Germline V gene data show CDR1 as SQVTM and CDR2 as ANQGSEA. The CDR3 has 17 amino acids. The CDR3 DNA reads TGCAGCGTTGAGGAAGCAGCGAGACAGGGGTCTAAGGAGGAGCTGTTTTTT. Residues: CSVEEAARQGSKEELFF.

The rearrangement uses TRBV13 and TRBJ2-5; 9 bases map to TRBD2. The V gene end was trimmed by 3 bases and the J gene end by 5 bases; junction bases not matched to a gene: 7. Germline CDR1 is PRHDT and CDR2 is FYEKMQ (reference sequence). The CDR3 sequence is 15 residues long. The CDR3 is CASSLGGGALETQYF. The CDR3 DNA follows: TGTGCCAGCAGCTTGGGCGGGGGGGCCCTCGAGACCCAGTACTTC.

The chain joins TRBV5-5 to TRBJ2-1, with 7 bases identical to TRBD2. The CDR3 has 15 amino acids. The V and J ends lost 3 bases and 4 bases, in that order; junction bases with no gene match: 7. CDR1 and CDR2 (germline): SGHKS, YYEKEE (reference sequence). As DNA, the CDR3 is TGTGCCAGCAGCTACCGGGACGGGGGGTACAATGAGCAGTTCTTC. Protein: CASSYRDGGYNEQFF.

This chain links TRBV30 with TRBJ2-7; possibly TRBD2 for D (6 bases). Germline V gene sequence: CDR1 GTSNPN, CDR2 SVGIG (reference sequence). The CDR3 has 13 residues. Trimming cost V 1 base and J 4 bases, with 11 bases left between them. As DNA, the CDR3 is TGTGCCTGGAGTGGGGGACTGCCTTACGAGCAGTACTTC. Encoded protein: CAWSGGLPYEQYF.

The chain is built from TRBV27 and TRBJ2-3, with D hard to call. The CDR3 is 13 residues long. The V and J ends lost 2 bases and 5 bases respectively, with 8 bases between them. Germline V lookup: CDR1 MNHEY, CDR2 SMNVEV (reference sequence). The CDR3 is CASSLDWGDTQYF. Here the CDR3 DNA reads TGTGCCAGCAGTTTAGATTGGGGAGATACGCAGTATTTT.

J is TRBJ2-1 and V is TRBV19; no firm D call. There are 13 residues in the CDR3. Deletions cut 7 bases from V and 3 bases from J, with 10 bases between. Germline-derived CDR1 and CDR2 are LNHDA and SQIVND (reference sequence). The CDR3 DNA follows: TGTGCCAGTACCGACGTGGGCTACAATGAGCAGTTCTTC. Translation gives CASTDVGYNEQFF. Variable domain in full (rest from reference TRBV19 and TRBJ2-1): DGGITQSPKYLFRKEGQNVTLSCEQNLNHDAMYWYRQDPGQGLRLIYYSQIVNDFQKGDIAEGYSVSREKKESFPLTVTSAQKNPTAFYLCASTDVGYNEQFFGPGTRLTVL.